This T cell receptor (beta chain) was sequenced in a study of OX40 agonist ivuxolimab in advanced cancers. Measured with immunoSEQ multiplex PCR; TCRdb has only the in-frame clones, and not every one. The repertoire holds approximately 49,000 clones, with 75% to 90% as singletons. On this clone itself: Its antigen is still unknown.

Trimming took 5 bases from V and 11 from J, leaving 19 bases between them. The CDR3 length is 13 residues. CDR1 is SGHTA and CDR2 is FQGNSA in the germline V gene. General study results and limits: Among the lowest peripheral clonal expansion occurred in 0.1-3.0 mg/kg partial responders. Nonresponders included some who also had low normalized T-cell clonal expansion.

This chain links TRBV7-2 with TRBJ2-7; tentatively, D is TRBD1 or TRBD2 (5 bases each). The sample was CD4+ or CD8+ T cells sorted from blood, taken in a trial of the OX40 agonist ivuxolimab. The receptor comes from an adult with an advanced solid tumor such as melanoma, head and neck, liver or kidney cancer. CDR3 in DNA: TGTGCCAGCAGCCCCACCGGGGCCCTTCTGGAGTACTTC. This sequence encodes CASSPTGALLEYF.